The 22 T cell receptor beta chains listed next were all sequenced from one sample in a study of blood T cell repertoires in COVID-19 (dated by TCRdb to about 2020). The library was built by means of the immunoSEQ multiplex PCR assay. TCRdb obtained this table from immuneACCESS and retained in-frame rearrangements with V and J assigned. These tables miss some clones; where compared with another copy, unresolved V genes account for less than half of the shortfall, and the remainder is unexplained. For this sample the table gives 55,000 to 90,000 clones, of which about 91% were detected only once. Roughly 14% of the sample lies in the top ten. What was sequenced was peripheral blood. The origin of the receptors is a human donor with active COVID-19. The donor label of this sample is uncertain.

This clone was observed once. The rearrangement uses TRBV29-1 and TRBJ2-5; 15 bases line up with TRBD2. This CDR3 contains 15 residues. Trimming took 4 bases from V and 5 from J; bases not matched to a gene: 5. Per the germline V gene, CDR1 is SQVTM and CDR2 is ANQGSEA. The CDR3 region has the DNA TGCAGCGTTGCTGGACTAGCGGGAGGGCCGGAGACCCAGTACTTC. It yields the protein CSVAGLAGGPETQYF.

The V and J genes are TRBV2 and TRBJ2-7; D possibly corresponds to TRBD2 (6 bases). The CDR3 extends over 13 amino acids. Germline values: CDR1 SNHLY, CDR2 FYNNEI. Trimming left V 10 bases short and J 4 bases short, with 17 bases between. As DNA, the CDR3 is TGTGCCAACAAAGGCCCCGGGGGTTACGAGCAGTACTTC. The encoded protein is CANKGPGGYEQYF.

This rearrangement joins TRBV28 to TRBJ1-1; D not resolved. Deletions cut 6 bases from V and 4 bases from J, with 21 bases between. The CDR3 has 16 residues. Germline V gene lookup returns CDR1 MDHEN and CDR2 SYDVKM. This CDR3 is CASSPPAVHRGTEAFF. The CDR3, as DNA: TGTGCCAGCAGCCCTCCGGCGGTTCATCGAGGCACTGAAGCTTTCTTT.

The chain combines TRBV9 with TRBJ2-1; 10 bases match TRBD2. V trimming: 4 bases; J trimming: 5 bases; junction bases outside the gene matches: 6. There are 15 residues in the CDR3. From germline, CDR1 is SGDLS and CDR2 YYNGEE. The CDR3 region is CASSPGGLADNEQFF. For the CDR3, the DNA is TGTGCCAGCAGCCCAGGTGGACTAGCGGACAATGAGCAGTTCTTC.

The rearrangement joins TRBV2 to TRBJ2-1; 9 bases are a match to TRBD2. V gave up 3 bases and J gave up 8 bases; unmatched junction bases: 5. Germline V CDR1 and CDR2: SNHLY, FYNNEI. This CDR3 spans 14 amino acids. In nucleotides, the CDR3 is TGTGCCAGCAGTGAGGGCGGGAGGGCCGATGAGCAGTTCTTC. It yields the protein CASSEGGRADEQFF.

The chain recombines TRBV19 with TRBJ2-3; no firm D call. The V gene's germline CDR1 is LNHDA and CDR2 SQIVND (reference sequence). This CDR3 is 15 amino acids long. V lost 1 base and J 9 bases, leaving 17 bases between the germline ends. CDR3 amino acids: CASSIGAEVAGTQYF. As DNA, the CDR3 is TGTGCCAGTAGTATAGGGGCCGAAGTCGCTGGAACGCAGTATTTT.

This chain joins TRBV6-5 and TRBJ1-1; weak D call: TRBD1 (5 bases). V gave up 5 bases and J gave up 1 base, with 14 bases separating them. The germline gives CDR1 MNHEY, CDR2 SVGAGI. This CDR3 has 15 residues. The CDR3 loop reads CASSQGNTQNTEAFF. DNA of the CDR3: TGTGCCAGCAGTCAGGGTAATACACAGAACACTGAAGCTTTCTTT.

This clone was counted once. The chain carries TRBV5-6 and TRBJ2-1, with TRBD1 as a possible D gene (5 bases). Trimming pared 0 bases from V and 2 bases from J, leaving 12 bases between. Germline values: CDR1 SGHDT, CDR2 YYEEEE. This CDR3 is 16 amino acids long. The CDR3 is CASSLVLAGTYNEQFF. Here the CDR3 DNA reads TGTGCCAGCAGCTTGGTGTTGGCAGGGACCTACAATGAGCAGTTCTTC.

This chain links TRBV28 with TRBJ2-5; tentatively, D is TRBD1 (5 bases). This CDR3 is built from 15 residues. The V end was cut by 3 bases, the J end by 4 bases, with 15 bases between. From germline, CDR1 is MDHEN and CDR2 SYDVKM. The CDR3, as DNA: TGTGCCAGCAGTTTGGCGGCGCAGGGTGGAGAGACCCAGTACTTC. Its protein is CASSLAAQGGETQYF.

The chain links TRBV28 to TRBJ1-1, with 11 bases aligning to TRBD1. V was clipped by 3 bases and J by 10 bases; unmatched bases: 13. In germline, CDR1 is MDHEN, CDR2 SYDVKM. The CDR3 has 16 residues. Written as DNA, the CDR3 is TGTGCCAGCAGTTTTGGGTCTAGGGACAGGGGGATCGGAGCTTTCTTT. It codes for CASSFGSRDRGIGAFF.

The V call is TRBV2, the J call TRBJ1-1; 9 bases align to TRBD1. CDR3 length equals 15 residues. J gave up 0 bases and V 7 bases, and 6 bases lay outside the gene matches. Germline CDR1 reads SNHLY; CDR2 reads FYNNEI. As DNA, the CDR3 is TGTGCCAGCAATGGGGACAGGGCCTTGAACACTGAAGCTTTCTTT. Encoded protein: CASNGDRALNTEAFF.

The chain links TRBV5-6 to TRBJ1-4, with D unresolved. The CDR3 is made up of 14 amino acids. Germline V gene data show CDR1 as SGHDT and CDR2 as YYEEEE. V was shortened by 2 bases and J by 0 bases, with 5 bases between the two germline ends. The CDR3 here is CASSLISTNEKLFF. Written as DNA, the CDR3 is TGTGCCAGCAGCTTAATCTCAACTAATGAAAAACTGTTTTTT.

The rearrangement links TRBV6-5 to TRBJ1-5, with TRBD1 identical over 7 bases. CDR3 length: 15 residues. Germline CDR1 and CDR2: MNHEY and SVGAGI. Unmatched junction bases numbered 6, after V lost 0 bases and J lost 7 bases. The CDR3, as DNA: TGTGCCAGCAGTTACTCAAACAGGGGTTGGCAGCCCCAGCATTTT. Translation: CASSYSNRGWQPQHF.

The V gene is TRBV27, the J gene TRBJ1-6; 7 bases map to TRBD1. The CDR3 contains 14 residues. Germline lookup yields CDR1 MNHEY and CDR2 SMNVEV (reference sequence). With 6 bases clipped from V and 12 bases from J, the junction kept 11 bases outside the gene matches. The CDR3 loop reads CASREGQSTRPLHF. CDR3 coding DNA: TGTGCCAGCAGGGAGGGACAGTCCACACGACCCCTCCACTTT.

The V gene is TRBV20-1, the J gene TRBJ2-1, with D unclear. Germline V lookup: CDR1 DFQATT, CDR2 SNEGSKA (reference sequence). The CDR3 sequence is 10 residues long. The V gene lost 3 bases and the J gene lost 7 bases, with 4 bases spanning the gap. CDR3 region: CSASLNEQFF. Written as DNA, the CDR3 is TGCAGTGCTAGCCTAAATGAGCAGTTCTTC.

The V call is TRBV4-3, the J call TRBJ2-7, with 9 bases that match TRBD2. V shed 1 base and J 4 bases; nucleotides not matched to a gene: 2. This CDR3 has 14 residues. Germline assignment: CDR1 LGHNA and CDR2 YSLEER. The CDR3 here is CASSQGGRDYEQYF. The CDR3, as DNA: TGCGCCAGCAGCCAAGGCGGGAGGGATTACGAGCAGTACTTC.

The chain links TRBV10-1 to TRBJ2-7; TRBD1 matches at 9 bases. Germline trimming cut 6 bases from V and 3 bases from J; bases unmatched to any gene: 9. The CDR3 extends over 15 amino acids. CDR1 and CDR2 (germline): WNHNN, SYGVQD (reference sequence). The CDR3 loop reads CASSVDRGFVYEQYF. In DNA form, the CDR3 reads TGCGCCAGCAGCGTGGACAGGGGATTTGTCTACGAGCAGTACTTC.

The chain uses TRBV7-2 and TRBJ2-7, with a possible D match to TRBD2 (5 bases). Per germline, CDR1 SGHTA and CDR2 FQGNSA. Deletions cut 3 bases from V and 4 bases from J, with 13 bases between. This CDR3 region has 14 residues. The CDR3 DNA is TGTGCCAGCAGCTTCGGGGTGTCCAAATACGAGCAGTACTTC. This encodes CASSFGVSKYEQYF.

This chain links TRBV11-3 with TRBJ2-7; 10 nucleotides align to TRBD2. Germline V gives CDR1 SGHNT, CDR2 YENEEA. V lost 3 bases, J lost 5 bases, and 4 bases stayed unmatched. There are 14 residues in the CDR3. The CDR3 sequence: CASSFLAGDHEQYF. The CDR3 DNA sequence: TGTGCCAGCAGCTTCCTAGCGGGAGATCACGAGCAGTACTTC.

V gene TRBV6-2 or TRBV6-3 combines with J gene TRBJ2-7; weak D call: TRBD1 (6 bases). V lost 6 bases, J lost 3 bases, and 12 bases lay in between. The length of the CDR3 is 13 residues. Germline CDR1 reads MNHEY; CDR2 reads SVGEGT. The CDR3 region has the DNA TGTGCCAGCAGCTTTACAGGGATCTACGAGCAGTACTTC. Translated, it gives CASSFTGIYEQYF.

J is TRBJ1-1 and V is TRBV5-1; D is perhaps TRBD1 (5 bases). This CDR3 is 14 amino acids long. The germline V gene encodes CDR1 SGHRS and CDR2 YFSETQ. Deletions cut 1 base from V and 2 bases from J, with 9 bases between. Written as DNA, the CDR3 is TGCGCCAGCAGCTTGTGGGGGGTTAACACTGAAGCTTTCTTT. Translated, it gives CASSLWGVNTEAFF. The full variable domain, its missing parts supplied by reference TRBV5-1 and TRBJ1-1, is KAGVTQTPRYLIKTRGQQVTLSCSPISGHRSVSWYQQTPGQGLQFLFEYFSETQRNKGNFPGRFSGRQFSNSRSEMNVSTLELGDSALYLCASSLWGVNTEAFFGQGTRLTVV.

The chain joins TRBV6-5 to TRBJ2-7; the match to TRBD1 covers 10 bases. Germline V gene sequence: CDR1 MNHEY, CDR2 SVGAGI. This CDR3 contains 13 residues. The junction had 7 bases not matched to a gene; V was cut back by 8 bases and J by 6 bases. For the CDR3, the DNA is TGTGCCAGCGGCCGGGACAGGGGCGGCGAGCAGTACTTC. As protein: CASGRDRGGEQYF.